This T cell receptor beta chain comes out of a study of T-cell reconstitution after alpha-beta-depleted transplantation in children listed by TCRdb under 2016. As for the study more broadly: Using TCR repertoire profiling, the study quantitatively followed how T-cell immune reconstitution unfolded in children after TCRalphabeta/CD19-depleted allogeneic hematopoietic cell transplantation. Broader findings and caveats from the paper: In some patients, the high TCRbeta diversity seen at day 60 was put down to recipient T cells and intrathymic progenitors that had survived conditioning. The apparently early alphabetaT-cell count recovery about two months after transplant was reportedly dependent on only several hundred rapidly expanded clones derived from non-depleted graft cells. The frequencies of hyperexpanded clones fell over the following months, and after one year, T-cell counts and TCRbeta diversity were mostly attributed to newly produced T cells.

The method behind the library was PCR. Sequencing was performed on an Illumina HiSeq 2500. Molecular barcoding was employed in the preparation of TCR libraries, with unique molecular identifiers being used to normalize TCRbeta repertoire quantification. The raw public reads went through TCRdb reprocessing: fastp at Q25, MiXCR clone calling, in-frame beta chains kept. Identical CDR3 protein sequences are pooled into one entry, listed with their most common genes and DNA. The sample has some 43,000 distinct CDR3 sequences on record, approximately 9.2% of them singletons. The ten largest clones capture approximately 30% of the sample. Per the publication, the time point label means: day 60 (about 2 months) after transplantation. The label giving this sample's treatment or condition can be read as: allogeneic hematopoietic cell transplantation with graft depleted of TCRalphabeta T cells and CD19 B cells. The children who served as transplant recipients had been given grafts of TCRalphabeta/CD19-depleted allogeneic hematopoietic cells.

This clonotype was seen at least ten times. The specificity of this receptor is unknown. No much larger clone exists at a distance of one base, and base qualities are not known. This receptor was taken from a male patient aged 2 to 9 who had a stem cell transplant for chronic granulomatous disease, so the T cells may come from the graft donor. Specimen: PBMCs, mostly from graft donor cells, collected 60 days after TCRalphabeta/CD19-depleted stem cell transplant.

The bases read TGCAGTGCTTATCCGGGACTCGGAGCCTACGAGCAGTACTTC. This translates into CSAYPGLGAYEQYF. The chain is encoded by TRBV20-1 joined to TRBJ2-7; the D gene is possibly TRBD2, with 6 bases matching. V is cut by 5 bases and J by 2 bases, and the space between the germline ends is 16 bases. The CDR3 numbers 14 residues from cysteine through phenylalanine. Only the CDR3 DNA stays, 42 bases, in frame from base 1. CDR1 and CDR2 are read off the germline V gene (reference sequence) as DFQATT and SNEGSKA.